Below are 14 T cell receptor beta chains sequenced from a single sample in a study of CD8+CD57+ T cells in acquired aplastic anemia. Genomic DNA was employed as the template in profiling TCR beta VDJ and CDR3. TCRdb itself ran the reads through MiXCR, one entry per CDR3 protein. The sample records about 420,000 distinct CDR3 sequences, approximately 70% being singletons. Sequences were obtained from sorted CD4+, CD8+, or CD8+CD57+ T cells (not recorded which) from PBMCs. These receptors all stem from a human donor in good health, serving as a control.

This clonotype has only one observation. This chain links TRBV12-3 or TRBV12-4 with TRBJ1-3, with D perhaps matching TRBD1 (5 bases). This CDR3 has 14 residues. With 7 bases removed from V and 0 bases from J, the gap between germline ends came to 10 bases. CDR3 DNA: TGTGCCAGCACCATAACAGGCTCTGGAAACACCATATATTTT. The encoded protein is CASTITGSGNTIYF.

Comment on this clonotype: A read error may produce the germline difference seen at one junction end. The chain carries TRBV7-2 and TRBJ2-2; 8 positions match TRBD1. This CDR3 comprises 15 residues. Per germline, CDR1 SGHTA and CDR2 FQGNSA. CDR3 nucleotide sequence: TGTGCCAGCCGCCGGCAGGGGGCTACCTACGGGCAGCTGTTTTTT. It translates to CASRRQGATYGQLFF.

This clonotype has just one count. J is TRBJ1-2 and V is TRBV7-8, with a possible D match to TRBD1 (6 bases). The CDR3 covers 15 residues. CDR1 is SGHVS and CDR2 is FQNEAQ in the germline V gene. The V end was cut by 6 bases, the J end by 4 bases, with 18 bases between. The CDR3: CASSDRGAAGYGYTF. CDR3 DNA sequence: TGTGCCAGCAGTGACCGGGGGGCGGCCGGCTATGGCTACACCTTC.

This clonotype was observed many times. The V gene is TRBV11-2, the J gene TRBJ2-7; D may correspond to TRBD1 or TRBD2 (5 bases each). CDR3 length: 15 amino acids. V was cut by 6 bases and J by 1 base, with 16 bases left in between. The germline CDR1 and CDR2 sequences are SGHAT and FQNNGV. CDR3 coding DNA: TGTGCCAGCAGATATCCGGGACGTGGGTCCTACGAGCAGTACTTC. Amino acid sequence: CASRYPGRGSYEQYF.

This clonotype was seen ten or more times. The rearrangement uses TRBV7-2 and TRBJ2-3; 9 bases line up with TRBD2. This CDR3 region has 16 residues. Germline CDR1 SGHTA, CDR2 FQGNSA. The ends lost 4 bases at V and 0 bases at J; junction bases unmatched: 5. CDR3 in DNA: TGTGCCAGCAGCTCGCGGGGGGGAATTAGCACAGATACGCAGTATTTT. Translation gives CASSSRGGISTDTQYF.

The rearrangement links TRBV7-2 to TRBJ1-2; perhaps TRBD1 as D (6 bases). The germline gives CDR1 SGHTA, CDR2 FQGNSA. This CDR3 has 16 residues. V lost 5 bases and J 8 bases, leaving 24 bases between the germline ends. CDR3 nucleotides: TGTGCCAGCAGCGTAGACACTAGCAGGGGCAACGAGGGCTACACCTTC. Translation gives CASSVDTSRGNEGYTF.

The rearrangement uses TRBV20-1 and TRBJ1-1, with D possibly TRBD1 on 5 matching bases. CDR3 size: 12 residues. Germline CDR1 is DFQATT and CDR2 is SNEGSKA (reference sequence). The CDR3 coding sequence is TGCAGCGATCCACTACGGGGGGATGCAGCTTTCTTT. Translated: CSDPLRGDAAFF.

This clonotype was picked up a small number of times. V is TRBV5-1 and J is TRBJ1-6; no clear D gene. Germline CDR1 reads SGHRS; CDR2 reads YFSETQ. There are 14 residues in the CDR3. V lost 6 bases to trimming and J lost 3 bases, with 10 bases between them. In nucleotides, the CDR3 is TGCGCCAGCAAGATTGCGGACTATAATTCACCCCTCCACTTT. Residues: CASKIADYNSPLHF.

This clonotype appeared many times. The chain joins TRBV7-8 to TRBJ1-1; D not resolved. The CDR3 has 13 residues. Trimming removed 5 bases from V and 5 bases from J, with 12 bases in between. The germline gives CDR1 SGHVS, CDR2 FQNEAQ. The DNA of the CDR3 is TGTGCCAGCAGCATGCCTGGTGGGACTGAAGCTTTCTTT. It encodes CASSMPGGTEAFF.

The CDR3 sequence: CASSHAGPGGNTIYF. As DNA, the CDR3 is TGTGCCAGCAGCCATGCAGGGCCTGGGGGAAACACCATATATTTT. The chain joins TRBV2 to TRBJ1-3; a weak D match, TRBD1 (5 bases). The ends were cut back, 6 bases at V and 4 bases at J, with 16 bases in the middle. CDR1 and CDR2 (germline): SNHLY, FYNNEI. The CDR3 sequence is 15 residues long.

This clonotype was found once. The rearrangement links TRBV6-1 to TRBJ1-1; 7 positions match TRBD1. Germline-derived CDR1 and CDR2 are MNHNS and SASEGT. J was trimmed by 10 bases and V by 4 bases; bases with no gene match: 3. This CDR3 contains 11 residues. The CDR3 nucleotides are TGTGCCAGCAGTGTTAACAGGGGAGCTTTCTTT. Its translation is CASSVNRGAFF.

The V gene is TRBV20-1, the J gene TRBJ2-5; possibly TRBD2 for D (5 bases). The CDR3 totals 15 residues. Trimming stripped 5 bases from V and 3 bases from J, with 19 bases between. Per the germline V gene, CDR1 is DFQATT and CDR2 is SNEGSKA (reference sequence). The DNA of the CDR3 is TGCAGTGCTTCGGACGAGGGAACACTGAAAGAGACCCAGTACTTC. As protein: CSASDEGTLKETQYF.

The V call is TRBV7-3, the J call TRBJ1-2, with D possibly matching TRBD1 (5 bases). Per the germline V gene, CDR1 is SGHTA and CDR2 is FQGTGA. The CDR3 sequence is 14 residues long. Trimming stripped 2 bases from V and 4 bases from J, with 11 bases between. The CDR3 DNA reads TGTGCCAGCAGCTTATGGCCAGGGCCCTATGGCTACACCTTC. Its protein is CASSLWPGPYGYTF. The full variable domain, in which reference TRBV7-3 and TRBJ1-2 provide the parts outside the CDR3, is GAGVSQTPSNKVTEKGKYVELRCDPISGHTALYWYRQSLGQGPEFLIYFQGTGAADDSGLPNDRFFAVRPEGSVSTLKIQRTERGDSAVYLCASSLWPGPYGYTFGSGTRLTVV.

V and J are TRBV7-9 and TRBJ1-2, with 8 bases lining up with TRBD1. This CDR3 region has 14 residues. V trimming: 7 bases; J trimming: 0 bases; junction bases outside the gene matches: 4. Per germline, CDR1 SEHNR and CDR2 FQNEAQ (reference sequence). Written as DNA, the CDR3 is TGTGCCAGCACCCCGGACAGGGCTAACTATGGCTACACCTTC. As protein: CASTPDRANYGYTF.